Listed below are T cell receptor beta chains from one sample, sequenced in a study of CD8+CD57+ T cells in acquired aplastic anemia. TCRdb processed the reads anew with MiXCR; each CDR3 protein has one entry. Of roughly 250,000 distinct CDR3 sequences listed, roughly 80% are singletons. What was sequenced was sorted CD4+, CD8+, or CD8+CD57+ T cells (not recorded which) from PBMCs. These TCRs come from a human donor with aplastic anemia. Both conserved end residues are part of each CDR3. The D gene is left open where the match is weak. Expanded clones are given a class, and other clones once, few, many or no size at all.

>TRBV2|TRBJ2-1|once|.
CASSGQGGADSDAQFF
TGTGCCAGCAGTGGGCAGGGGGGGGCGGACAGCGATGCTCAGTTCTTC
>TRBV5-1|TRBJ1-6|.|TRBD1
CASSLGTETYNSPLHF
TGCGCCAGCAGCCTTGGGACAGAAACCTATAATTCACCCCTCCACTTT
>TRBV29-1|TRBJ2-1|.|.
CSAQQAATSYNEQFF
TGCAGCGCTCAGCAGGCGGCAACCTCCTACAATGAGCAGTTCTTC
>TRBV29-1|TRBJ1-2|few|.
CSVELVRNYGYTF
TGCAGCGTTGAATTAGTCAGAAACTATGGCTACACCTTC
>TRBV7-9|TRBJ1-1|.|.
CASSFATATSSSSAFF
.
>TRBV7-6|TRBJ1-6|.|.
CASSLGEGSYNSHLHF
TGTGCCAGCAGCTTGGGGGAGGGCAGTTATAATTCCCACCTCCACTTT
>TRBV7-9|TRBJ1-2|.|.
CASSQESSGGADTF
TGTGCCAGCAGCCAAGAGAGTTCGGGGGGGGCTGATACGTTC
>TRBV7-2|TRBJ2-1|.|.
CASSSQTGGDSDEQFF
TGTGCCAGCAGCTCCCAGACAGGCGGGGACAGCGATGAGCAGTTCTTC
>TRBV7-9|TRBJ2-3|.|TRBD2
CASSFQRGRGRDEF
TGTGCCAGCAGCTTTCAAAGAGGTCGGGGGAGGGATGAGTTT
>TRBV15|TRBJ2-5|.|.
CATSRGSSEQETQYF
TGTGCCACCAGCAGGGGCTCCAGCGAGCAAGAGACCCAGTACTTC
>TRBV11-1|TRBJ1-1|.|TRBD1
CASSQGTGNTEAFF
TGCGCCAGCAGCCAGGGGACAGGGAACACTGAAGCTTTCTTT
>TRBV7-9|TRBJ2-5|.|TRBD2
CATSCQRSGGSEEF
TGTGCCACCAGCTGTCAAAGAAGCGGGGGGAGCGAGGAGTTC
>TRBV6-4|TRBJ2-3|.|TRBD2
CASSESGAGGRNTQYF
TGTGCCAGCAGTGAATCGGGGGCGGGAGGGCGAAATACGCAGTATTTT
>TRBV6-5|TRBJ2-7|.|.
CASREAGTGAYEQYF
TGTGCCAGCAGGGAGGCCGGGACTGGAGCTTACGAGCAGTACTTC
>TRBV7-2|TRBJ2-7|once|.
CATSLAAGPGYEQYF
TGTGCCACCAGCTTAGCGGCAGGCCCCGGGTACGAGCAGTACTTC
>TRBV6-5|TRBJ1-5|.|.
CASSYSGSNNEPQHF
TGTGCCAGCAGTTACTCGGGTAGTAACAATGAGCCCCAGCATTTT
>TRBV13|TRBJ2-4|.|.
CASSLVAWVKYF
TGTGCCAGCAGCTTAGTGGCCTGGGTCAAGTACTTC
>TRBV7-4|TRBJ2-5|.|.
CAGHGALETSYF
TGTGCCGGACATGGGGCTTTGGAGACCAGTTACTTC
>TRBV11-3|TRBJ2-1|.|.
CASSTRYYNEQFF
TGTGCCAGCAGTACGAGGTACTACAATGAGCAGTTCTTC
>TRBV7-9|TRBJ2-5|once|.
CAGRRASEKEYHDF
TGTGCCGGACGGAGAGCTAGCGAGAAAGAGTACCACGACTTC
>TRBV2|TRBJ1-1|once|.
CATRDSSYPEPFF
TGTGCCACCCGTGATAGCAGTTACCCTGAGCCTTTCTTT
>TRBV29-1|TRBJ1-1|.|.
CSALHTNTEAFF
TGCAGCGCCCTACACACGAACACTGAAGCTTTCTTT